This T cell receptor (beta chain) is from a study of shared clonotypes between healthy human individuals. Trimming removed 6 bases at V and 1 base at J, with 7 bases between. This CDR3 region has 12 residues. Germline loops: CDR1 MNHEY, CDR2 SVGAGI. As regards this clone: A much larger clone is a single base away; this may be a read error.

Clones were sequenced by immunoSEQ multiplex PCR, and TCRdb holds only the in-frame ones, with some missing. The profile shows 300,000 to 400,000 clones, over 65% of them singletons. This receptor was taken from a man aged 30-40 years in good health. Sequences were obtained from memory CD4+ T cells sorted from blood. Documented subset: CD45RA-negative fraction. The gene calls are TRBV6-5 and TRBJ2-7; the D gene is possibly TRBD1 (5 bases). CDR3: CASSQGSYEQYF. In DNA, the CDR3 is TGTGCCAGCAGCCAGGGTTCCTACGAGCAGTACTTC.